This is a list of T cell receptor beta chains from one sample in a study of PD-1 blockade in mismatch repair-deficient tumors. The assay was immunoSEQ multiplex PCR, and TCRdb's table has in-frame clones only and misses some. This sample has some 100,000 clones; 70% to 85% occur once, and the top ten carry about 6.3%. The specimen was peripheral blood, collected 35 to 37 weeks after starting pembrolizumab. The receptors stem from an adult with mismatch repair-deficient cancer. Each CDR3 is given with its conserved first and last residue. The D gene is left open where the match is weak. Clone size is stated in some rows and not others, as once, few, many or a class when expanded.

v_gene,d_gene,abundance,j_gene,CDR3nt,CDR3aa
TRBV7-2,-,-,TRBJ2-6,TGTGCCAGCAGCTTAATCTTCTCTGGGGCCAACGTCCTGACTTTC,CASSLIFSGANVLTF
TRBV4-1,-,-,TRBJ2-1,TGCGCCAGCAGCCAAGATCGGGCGACACAATACAATGAGCAGTTCTTC,CASSQDRATQYNEQFF
TRBV19,-,-,TRBJ1-2,TGTGCCAGTAGGCAGGATGGCTACACCTTC,CASRQDGYTF
TRBV5-1,-,-,TRBJ2-7,TGCGCCAGCAGCTTGATCCCGGGACCTTCCTACGAGCAGTACTTC,CASSLIPGPSYEQYF
TRBV18,-,-,TRBJ1-5,TGTGCCAGCTCACCAACTCTTAATAGCAATCAGCCCCAGCATTTT,CASSPTLNSNQPQHF
TRBV7-2,TRBD1,-,TRBJ2-7,TGTGCCAGCAGCCAGGGGGCGGTCGAGCAGTACTTC,CASSQGAVEQYF
TRBV5-1,-,once,TRBJ1-1,TGCGCCAGCAGCTGGGATGGACACCTGAACACTGAAGCTTTCTTT,CASSWDGHLNTEAFF
TRBV19,-,-,TRBJ1-1,TGTGCCAGTAGTACTGAACCGGGACTCCTGAACACTGAAGCTTTCTTT,CASSTEPGLLNTEAFF
TRBV5-1,-,few,TRBJ1-1,TGCGCCAGCAGCTTGGCGTCAGACATGAACACTGAAGCTTTCTTT,CASSLASDMNTEAFF
TRBV5-1,-,-,TRBJ2-2,TGCGCCAGCAGCTTAGGACAGTTAGTGTTGACCGGGGAGCTGTTTTTT,CASSLGQLVLTGELFF
TRBV4-3,TRBD2,-,TRBJ2-1,TGCGCCAGCAGCCAAGAGCCCGCTAGCGGGGTTAGGAATGAGCAGTTCTTC,CASSQEPASGVRNEQFF
TRBV7-8,-,-,TRBJ1-2,TGTGCCAGCAGCTTAGTAGACAGTTATGGCTACACCTTC,CASSLVDSYGYTF
TRBV29-1,TRBD1,-,TRBJ2-1,TGCAGCGTGAAAGGGACAGGGTACGACAATGAGCAGTTCTTC,CSVKGTGYDNEQFF
TRBV7-9,TRBD1,-,TRBJ2-1,TGTGCCAGCAGATTGGGACAGGGGAAAAACAATGAGCAGTTCTTC,CASRLGQGKNNEQFF
TRBV4-3,TRBD2,once,TRBJ2-7,TGCGCCAGCAGCCAATTCGTGGGAGGGACCTACGAGCAGTACTTC,CASSQFVGGTYEQYF